Given below is one T cell receptor (beta chain) in context. The antigen is unknown. CDR1 is DFQATT and CDR2 is SNEGSKA in the germline V gene (reference sequence). This CDR3 region has 16 residues. V was trimmed by 4 bases and J by 4 bases, leaving 21 bases between them. The source of the sample is a study of blood T cells in healthy people across ages. Notes on the study in general: There was no known CMV status for donors, so expanded clonotype changes were possibly confounded.

A second roughly 6 to 11 cycle PCR used barcoded and J-beta primers. Via MiXCR, TCRdb re-called the 5' RACE reads, giving one row per CDR3 protein. The sample consists of about 1.1 million distinct CDR3 sequences, around two fifths of them appearing once. The clonotype comes from a man aged 18 to 30 in good health. The genes are TRBV20-1 and TRBJ2-3, with D tentatively TRBD2 (6 bases). Sequencing input: blood. The CDR3 is CSATSPAGSVSDTQYF. The CDR3 DNA sequence: TGCAGTGCTACCTCCCCGGCGGGGTCGGTTTCAGATACGCAGTATTTT.